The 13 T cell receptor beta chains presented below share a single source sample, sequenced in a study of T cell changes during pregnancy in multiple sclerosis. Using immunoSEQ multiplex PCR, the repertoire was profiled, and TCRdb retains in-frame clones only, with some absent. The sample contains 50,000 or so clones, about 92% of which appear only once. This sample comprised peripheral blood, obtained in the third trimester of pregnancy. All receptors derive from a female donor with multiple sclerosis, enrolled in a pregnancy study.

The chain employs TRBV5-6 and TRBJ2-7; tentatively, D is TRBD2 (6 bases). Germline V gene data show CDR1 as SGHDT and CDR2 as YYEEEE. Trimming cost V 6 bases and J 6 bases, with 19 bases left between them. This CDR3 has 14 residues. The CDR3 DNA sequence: TGTGCCAGCACGCGGGTTTGGAGGGCGGGCGAGCAGTACTTC. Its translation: CASTRVWRAGEQYF.

The CDR3 region is CASSNPRGREALTDTQYF. CDR3 DNA sequence: TGTGCCAGCAGCAACCCGCGGGGGCGGGAGGCCCTCACAGATACGCAGTATTTT. V gene TRBV9 combines with J gene TRBJ2-3, with 8 bases that match TRBD2. Germline V gene lookup returns CDR1 SGDLS and CDR2 YYNGEE. The length of the CDR3 is 18 residues. The V segment lost 4 bases and the J segment 2 bases; nucleotides outside the gene matches: 15.

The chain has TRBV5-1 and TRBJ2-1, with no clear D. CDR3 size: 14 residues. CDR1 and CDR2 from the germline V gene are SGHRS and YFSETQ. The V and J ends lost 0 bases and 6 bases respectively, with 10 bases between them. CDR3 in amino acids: CASSLVSPGNEQFF. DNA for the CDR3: TGCGCCAGCAGCTTGGTTTCGCCAGGCAATGAGCAGTTCTTC.

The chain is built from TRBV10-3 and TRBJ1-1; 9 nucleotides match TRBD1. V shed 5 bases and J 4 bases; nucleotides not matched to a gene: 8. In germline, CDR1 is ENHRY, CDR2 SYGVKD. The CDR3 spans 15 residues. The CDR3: CAISPNRDRVTEAFF. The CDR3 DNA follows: TGTGCCATCAGTCCTAACCGGGACAGGGTCACTGAAGCTTTCTTT.

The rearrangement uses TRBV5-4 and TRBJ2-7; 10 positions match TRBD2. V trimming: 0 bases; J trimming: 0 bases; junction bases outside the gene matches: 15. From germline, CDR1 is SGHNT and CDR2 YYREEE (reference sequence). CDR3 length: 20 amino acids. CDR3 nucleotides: TGTGCCAGCAGCTTGGGGCTAGCGGGAGTCTCCACGGGGGTCTCCTACGAGCAGTACTTC. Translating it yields CASSLGLAGVSTGVSYEQYF.

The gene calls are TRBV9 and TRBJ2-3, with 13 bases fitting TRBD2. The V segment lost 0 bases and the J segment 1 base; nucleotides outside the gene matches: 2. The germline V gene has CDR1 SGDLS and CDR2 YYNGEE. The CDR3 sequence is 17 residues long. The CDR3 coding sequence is TGTGCCAGCAGCGTAGGACTAGCGGGAGGAGGCACAGATACGCAGTATTTT. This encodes CASSVGLAGGGTDTQYF.

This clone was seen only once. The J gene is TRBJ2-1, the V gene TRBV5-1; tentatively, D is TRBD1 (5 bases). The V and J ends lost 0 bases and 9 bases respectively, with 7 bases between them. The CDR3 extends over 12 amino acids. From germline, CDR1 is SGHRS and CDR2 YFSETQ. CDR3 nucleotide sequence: TGCGCCAGCAGCTTGGAAGGGGTTGAGCAGTTCTTC. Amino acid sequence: CASSLEGVEQFF.

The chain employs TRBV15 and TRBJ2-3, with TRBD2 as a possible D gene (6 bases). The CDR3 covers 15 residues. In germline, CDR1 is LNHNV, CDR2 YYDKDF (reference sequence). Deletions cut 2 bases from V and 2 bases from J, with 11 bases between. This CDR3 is CATSRQGGATDTQYF. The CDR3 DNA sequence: TGTGCCACCAGCAGACAGGGCGGGGCCACAGATACGCAGTATTTT.

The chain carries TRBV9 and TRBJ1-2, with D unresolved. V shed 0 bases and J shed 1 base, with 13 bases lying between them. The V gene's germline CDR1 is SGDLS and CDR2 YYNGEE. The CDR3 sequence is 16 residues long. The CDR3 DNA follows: TGTGCCAGCAGCGTAGTCGAAGGGAGGCTTAACTATGGCTACACCTTC. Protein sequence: CASSVVEGRLNYGYTF.

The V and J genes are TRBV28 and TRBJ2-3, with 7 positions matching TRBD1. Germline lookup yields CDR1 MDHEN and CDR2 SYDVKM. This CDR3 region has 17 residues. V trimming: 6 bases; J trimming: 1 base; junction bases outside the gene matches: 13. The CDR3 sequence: CASSPRGLPLGTDTQYF. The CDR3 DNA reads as TGTGCCAGCAGCCCGAGGGGGCTCCCTCTCGGCACAGATACGCAGTATTTT.

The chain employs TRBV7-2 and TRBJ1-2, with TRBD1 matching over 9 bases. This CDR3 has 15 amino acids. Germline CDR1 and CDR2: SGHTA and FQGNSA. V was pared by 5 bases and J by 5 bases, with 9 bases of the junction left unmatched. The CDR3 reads CASSLRTGEQYGYTF. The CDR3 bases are TGTGCCAGCAGCCTACGGACAGGGGAGCAGTATGGCTACACCTTC. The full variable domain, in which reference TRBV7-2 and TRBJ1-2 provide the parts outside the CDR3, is GAGVSQSPSNKVTEKGKDVELRCDPISGHTALYWYRQSLGQGLEFLIYFQGNSAPDKSGLPSDRFSAERTGGSVSTLTIQRTQQEDSAVYLCASSLRTGEQYGYTFGSGTRLTVV.

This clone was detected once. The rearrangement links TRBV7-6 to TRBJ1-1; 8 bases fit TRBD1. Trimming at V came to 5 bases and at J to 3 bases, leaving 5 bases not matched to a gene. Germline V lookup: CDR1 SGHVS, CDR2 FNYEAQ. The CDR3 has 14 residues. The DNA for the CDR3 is TGTGCCAGCAGCCCGGACAGGGAGGACACTGAAGCTTTCTTT. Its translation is CASSPDREDTEAFF.

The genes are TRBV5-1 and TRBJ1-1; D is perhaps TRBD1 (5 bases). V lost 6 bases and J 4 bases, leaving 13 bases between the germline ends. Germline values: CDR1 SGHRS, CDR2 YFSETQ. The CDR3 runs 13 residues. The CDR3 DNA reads TGCGCCAGCACAGGCGGGGGTGGCACTGAAGCTTTCTTT. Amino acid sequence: CASTGGGGTEAFF.